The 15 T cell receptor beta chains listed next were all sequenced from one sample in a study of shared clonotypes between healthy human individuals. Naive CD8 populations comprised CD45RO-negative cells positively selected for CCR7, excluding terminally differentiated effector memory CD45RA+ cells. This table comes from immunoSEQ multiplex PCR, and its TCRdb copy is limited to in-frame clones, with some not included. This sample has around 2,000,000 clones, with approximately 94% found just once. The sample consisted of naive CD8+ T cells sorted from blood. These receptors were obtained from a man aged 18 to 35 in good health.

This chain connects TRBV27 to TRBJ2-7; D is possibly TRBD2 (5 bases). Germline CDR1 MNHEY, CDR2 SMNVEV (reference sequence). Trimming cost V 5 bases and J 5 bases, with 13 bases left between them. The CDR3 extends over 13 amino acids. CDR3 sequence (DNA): TGTGCCAGCAGTATGGACTGGAGCGACGAGCAGTACTTC. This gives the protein CASSMDWSDEQYF.

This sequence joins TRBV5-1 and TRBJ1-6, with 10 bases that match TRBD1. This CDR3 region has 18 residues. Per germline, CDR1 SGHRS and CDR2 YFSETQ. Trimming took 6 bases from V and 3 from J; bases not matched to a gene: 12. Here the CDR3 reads CASNLGTGDRLYNSPLHF. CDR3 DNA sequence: TGCGCCAGCAACCTCGGGACAGGGGACCGGCTCTATAATTCACCCCTCCACTTT.

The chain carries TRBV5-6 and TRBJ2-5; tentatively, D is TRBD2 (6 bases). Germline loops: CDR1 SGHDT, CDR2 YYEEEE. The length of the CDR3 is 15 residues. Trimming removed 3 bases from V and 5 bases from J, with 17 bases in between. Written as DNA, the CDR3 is TGTGCCAGCAGCTCGGACTTGGAGGGACGGGAGACCCAGTACTTC. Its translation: CASSSDLEGRETQYF. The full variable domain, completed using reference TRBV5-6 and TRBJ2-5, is DAGVTQSPTHLIKTRGQQVTLRCSPKSGHDTVSWYQQALGQGPQFIFQYYEEEERQRGNFPDRFSGHQFPNYSSELNVNALLLGDSALYLCASSSDLEGRETQYFGPGTRLLVL.

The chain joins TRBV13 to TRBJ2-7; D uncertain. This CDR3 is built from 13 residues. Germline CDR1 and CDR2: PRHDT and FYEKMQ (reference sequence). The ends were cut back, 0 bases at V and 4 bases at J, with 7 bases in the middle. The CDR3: CASSLGMGYEQYF. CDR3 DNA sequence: TGTGCCAGCAGCTTAGGTATGGGATACGAGCAGTACTTC.

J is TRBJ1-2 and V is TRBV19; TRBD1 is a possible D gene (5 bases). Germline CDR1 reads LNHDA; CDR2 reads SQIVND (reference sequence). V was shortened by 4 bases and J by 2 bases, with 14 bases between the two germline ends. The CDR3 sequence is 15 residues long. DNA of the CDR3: TGTGCCAGTAGTACCGACACGGACACGAACTATGGCTACACCTTC. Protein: CASSTDTDTNYGYTF.

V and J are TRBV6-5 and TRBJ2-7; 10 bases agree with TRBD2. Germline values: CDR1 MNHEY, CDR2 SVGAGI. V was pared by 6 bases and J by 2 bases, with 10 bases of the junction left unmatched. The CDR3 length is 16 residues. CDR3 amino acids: CASSYASSGSPYEQYF. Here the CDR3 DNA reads TGTGCCAGCAGCTACGCGTCTAGCGGGAGCCCCTACGAGCAGTACTTC.

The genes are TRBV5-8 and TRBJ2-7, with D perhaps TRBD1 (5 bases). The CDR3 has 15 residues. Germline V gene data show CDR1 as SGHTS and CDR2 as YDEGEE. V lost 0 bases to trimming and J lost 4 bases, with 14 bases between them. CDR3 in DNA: TGTGCCAGCAGCTTGGGCAGGGTGGTTGAGTACGAGCAGTACTTC. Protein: CASSLGRVVEYEQYF.

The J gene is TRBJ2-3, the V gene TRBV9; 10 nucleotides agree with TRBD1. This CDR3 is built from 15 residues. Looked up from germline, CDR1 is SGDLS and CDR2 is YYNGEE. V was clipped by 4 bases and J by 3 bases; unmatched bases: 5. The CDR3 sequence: CASSTTGGPTDTQYF. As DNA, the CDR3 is TGTGCCAGCAGCACGACAGGGGGCCCAACAGATACGCAGTATTTT.

As DNA, the CDR3 is TGTGCCAGCAGTTTATGGGGGGGACGGGAGACCCAGTACTTC. The encoded protein is CASSLWGGRETQYF. This sequence joins TRBV28 and TRBJ2-5; possible D gene TRBD2, 6 bases. CDR1 is MDHEN, CDR2 SYDVKM, per germline. V was pared by 0 bases and J by 5 bases, with 10 bases between. CDR3 length equals 14 residues.

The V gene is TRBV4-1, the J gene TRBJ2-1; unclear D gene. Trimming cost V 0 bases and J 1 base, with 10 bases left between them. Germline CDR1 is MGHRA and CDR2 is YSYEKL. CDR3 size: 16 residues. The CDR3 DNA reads TGCGCCAGCAGCCAAGAATGGGTCGGGTCCTACAATGAGCAGTTCTTC. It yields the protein CASSQEWVGSYNEQFF.

This chain's CDR3 is CASSLGLAGNADTQYF. CDR3 DNA: TGTGCCAGCAGCCTGGGACTAGCGGGAAACGCAGATACGCAGTATTTT. The chain combines TRBV13 with TRBJ2-3; 13 bases agree with TRBD2. The CDR3 has 16 residues. CDR1 and CDR2 from the germline V gene are PRHDT and FYEKMQ (reference sequence). The trim removed 5 bases at V and 4 bases at J, leaving 6 bases unmatched.

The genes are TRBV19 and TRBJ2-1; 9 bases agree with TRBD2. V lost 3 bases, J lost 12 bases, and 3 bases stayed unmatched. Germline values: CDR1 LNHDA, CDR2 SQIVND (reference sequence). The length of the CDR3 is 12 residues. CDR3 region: CASSMGLAGQFF. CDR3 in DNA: TGTGCCAGTAGTATGGGACTAGCTGGGCAGTTCTTC.

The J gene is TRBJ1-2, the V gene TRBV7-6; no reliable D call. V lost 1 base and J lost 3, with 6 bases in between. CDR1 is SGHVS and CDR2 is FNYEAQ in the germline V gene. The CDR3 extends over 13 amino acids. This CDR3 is CASSLDPDYGYTF. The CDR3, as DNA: TGTGCCAGCAGCTTAGACCCCGACTATGGCTACACCTTC.

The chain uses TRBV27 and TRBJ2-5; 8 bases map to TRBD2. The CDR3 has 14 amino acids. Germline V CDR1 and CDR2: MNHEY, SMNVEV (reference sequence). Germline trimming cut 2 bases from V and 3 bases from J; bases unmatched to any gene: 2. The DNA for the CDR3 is TGTGCCAGCAGTTTACTTAGCGGGGAAGAGACCCAGTACTTC. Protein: CASSLLSGEETQYF.

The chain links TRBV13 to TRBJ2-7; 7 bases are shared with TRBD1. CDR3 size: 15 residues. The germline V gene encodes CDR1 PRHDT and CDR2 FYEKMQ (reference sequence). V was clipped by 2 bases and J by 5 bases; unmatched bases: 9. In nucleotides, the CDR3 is TGTGCCAGCAGCTTAATGTTACAGGGGCCCCACGAGCAGTACTTC. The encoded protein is CASSLMLQGPHEQYF.